In its sample, the clone carrying this T cell receptor beta chain was seen a few times. Its antigen remains unknown. TCRdb's copy holds only in-frame clones and misses some; the assay was immunoSEQ multiplex PCR. The sample lists 35,000 to 55,000 clones; around 90% were seen once. This specimen belongs to a study of OX40 agonist ivuxolimab in advanced cancers. About the research overall: The study gave patients intravenous ivuxolimab at 0.01 to 10 mg/kg every 2 weeks. A partial response was reached by three patients: one with hepatocellular carcinoma and two with cutaneous melanoma. A history of anti-PD-1, anti-PD-L1 or anti-CTLA-4 therapy was acceptable, and 30% to 45% had some.

Germline trimming cut 1 base from V and 4 bases from J; bases unmatched to any gene: 5. This CDR3 contains 15 residues. The germline gives CDR1 LNHDA, CDR2 SQIVND (reference sequence). The study's findings and limits: CD4+ and CD8+ T cells in blood underwent clonal expansion by week 6 at 0.1 to 3.0 mg/kg.

This chain joins TRBV19 and TRBJ2-3; 7 nucleotides align to TRBD2. Source: CD4+ or CD8+ T cells sorted from blood, taken in a trial of the OX40 agonist ivuxolimab. The source of this sequence is an adult with an advanced solid tumor such as melanoma, head and neck, liver or kidney cancer. CDR3 coding DNA: TGTGCCAGTAGTATAGTTTCGGGAGGAGCAGATACGCAGTATTTT. Amino acids: CASSIVSGGADTQYF.